A single sample is the source of the 15 T cell receptor beta chains below, sequenced in a study of blood T cell repertoires in COVID-19. Clones were read by immunoSEQ multiplex PCR, and TCRdb kept only the in-frame ones, dropping some. The sample consists of 140,000 to 150,000 clones, 80% to 90% of them appearing once. The specimen sequenced was peripheral blood. The receptors originated from a man in his 60s with active or convalescent COVID-19.

The V gene is TRBV11-2, the J gene TRBJ2-5; D gene unclear. CDR3 size: 14 residues. V lost 5 bases and J lost 5, with 15 bases in between. The germline V gene encodes CDR1 SGHAT and CDR2 FQNNGV. CDR3 nucleotides: TGTGCCAGCAGCCGACTGGCCGGTAGGGAGACCCAGTACTTC. Its translation: CASSRLAGRETQYF.

The rearrangement uses TRBV9 and TRBJ2-3; 8 bases line up with TRBD1. The V segment lost 4 bases and the J segment 6 bases; nucleotides outside the gene matches: 10. CDR1 and CDR2 (germline): SGDLS, YYNGEE. The CDR3 consists of 15 residues. The CDR3 nucleotides are TGTGCCAGCAGCCAATCGCCGACAGGGGACGATACGCAGTATTTT. It specifies CASSQSPTGDDTQYF.

This chain uses TRBV21-1 with TRBJ1-5; the table's D gene call, TRBD1, was not cross checked with the DNA. TRBV21-1 is annotated as a pseudogene. This CDR3 spans 12 amino acids. The CDR3 spells CARQVRDQPQHF. The DNA for the CDR3 is TGTGCCAGACAGGTACGGGATCAGCCCCAGCATTTT.

The V call is TRBV3-1 (or the pseudogene TRBV3-2), the J call TRBJ2-3; no reliable D call. The CDR3 runs 14 residues. From germline, CDR1 is LGHDT and CDR2 YNNKEL (reference sequence). V dropped 1 base and J dropped 4 bases, with 9 bases sitting between them. The chain's CDR3 is CASSQVRVADTQYF. CDR3 DNA: TGTGCCAGCAGCCAAGTAAGAGTGGCAGATACGCAGTATTTT.

J is TRBJ2-5 and V is TRBV6-5, with D possibly TRBD2 on 5 matching bases. V lost 2 bases and J 5 bases, leaving 15 bases between the germline ends. CDR1 and CDR2 from the germline V gene are MNHEY and SVGAGI. The CDR3 is 15 residues long. The CDR3 region is CASSYRTVGVETQYF. The CDR3 region has the DNA TGTGCCAGCAGTTACCGGACTGTTGGGGTTGAGACCCAGTACTTC.

This clone came up once. CDR3 loop: CASSGTGVGEQYF. The CDR3 bases are TGTGCCAGTAGTGGGACAGGGGTTGGCGAGCAGTACTTC. The V call is TRBV19, the J call TRBJ2-7, with 10 positions matching TRBD1. CDR3 length: 13 amino acids. Germline V lookup: CDR1 LNHDA, CDR2 SQIVND (reference sequence). The ends lost 5 bases at V and 6 bases at J; junction bases unmatched: 4.

This chain joins TRBV10-3 and TRBJ2-7, with 10 nucleotides matching TRBD2. In germline, CDR1 is ENHRY, CDR2 SYGVKD. The CDR3 extends over 14 amino acids. V gave up 4 bases and J gave up 3 bases; unmatched junction bases: 3. The DNA for the CDR3 is TGTGCCATCAGTGGGCTAGCGGGGGTCTACGAGCAGTACTTC. This translates into CAISGLAGVYEQYF.

This clone was recorded once. CDR3 coding DNA: TGTGCCAGCAGCTTAGTTCGAGGATACAATGAGCAGTTCTTC. Translating it yields CASSLVRGYNEQFF. This chain uses TRBV11-2 with TRBJ2-1; D is unclear. The germline gives CDR1 SGHAT, CDR2 FQNNGV. V lost 1 base to trimming and J lost 4 bases, with 8 bases between them. The CDR3 loop spans 14 amino acids. The whole variable domain, remainder taken from reference TRBV11-2 and TRBJ2-1, is EAGVAQSPRYKIIEKRQSVAFWCNPISGHATLYWYQQILGQGPKLLIQFQNNGVVDDSQLPKDRFSAERLKGVDSTLKIQPAKLEDSAVYLCASSLVRGYNEQFFGPGTRLTVL.

The rearrangement links TRBV28 to TRBJ1-2, with 8 bases that match TRBD1. The CDR3 is 15 residues long. CDR1 and CDR2 from the germline V gene are MDHEN and SYDVKM. The trim removed 6 bases at V and 2 bases at J, leaving 8 bases unmatched. The CDR3 sequence: CASRRTGDRNYGYTF. The CDR3 DNA sequence: TGTGCCAGCAGGCGCACAGGGGACAGGAACTATGGCTACACCTTC.

The chain is built from TRBV6-2 or TRBV6-3 and TRBJ2-7, with 13 bases aligning to TRBD2. Trimming at V came to 5 bases and at J to 7 bases, leaving 14 bases not matched to a gene. Germline V gene lookup returns CDR1 MNHEY and CDR2 SVGEGT. This CDR3 contains 17 residues. CDR3 bases: TGTGCCAGCAGTACCCGGACTAGCGGGAGTTCCCGCCTGGAGCAGTACTTC. Its translation: CASSTRTSGSSRLEQYF.

The chain recombines TRBV11-2 with TRBJ2-7; 7 positions agree with TRBD2. With 4 bases clipped from V and 3 bases from J, the junction kept 9 bases outside the gene matches. The CDR3 runs 15 residues. CDR1 SGHAT and CDR2 FQNNGV come from the germline V gene. The CDR3 sequence is CASSSTGSGGYEQYF. CDR3 sequence (DNA): TGTGCCAGCAGCTCCACGGGCTCGGGAGGCTACGAGCAGTACTTC.

The rearrangement links TRBV29-1 to TRBJ1-1; tentatively, D is TRBD1 (6 bases). Germline V lookup: CDR1 SQVTM, CDR2 ANQGSEA. Deletions cut 6 bases from V and 0 bases from J, with 11 bases between. CDR3 length equals 13 residues. The CDR3 loop reads CSVKTGLNTEAFF. The CDR3 nucleotides are TGCAGCGTAAAGACAGGCCTGAACACTGAAGCTTTCTTT.

The chain joins TRBV11-2 to TRBJ1-1; possibly TRBD1 for D (6 bases). Trimming shortened V by 1 base and J by 5 bases, and 8 bases separated the two germline ends. The CDR3 runs to 13 residues. Germline V gives CDR1 SGHAT, CDR2 FQNNGV. The CDR3 DNA sequence: TGTGCCAGCAGCTTAGTCAGGGGAACTGAAGCTTTCTTT. Its translation: CASSLVRGTEAFF.

V gene TRBV5-5 combines with J gene TRBJ2-7; D possibly corresponds to TRBD1 (6 bases). The V gene's germline CDR1 is SGHKS and CDR2 YYEKEE (reference sequence). Trimming cost V 4 bases and J 2 bases, with 13 bases left between them. The CDR3 runs 14 residues. For the CDR3, the DNA is TGTGCCAGCAGCCTAGAGGGACAAACCTACGAGCAGTACTTC. Translation gives CASSLEGQTYEQYF.

The chain combines TRBV5-1 with TRBJ2-1; 11 bases are a match to TRBD2. This CDR3 contains 15 residues. Trimming at V came to 1 base and at J to 8 bases, leaving 5 bases not matched to a gene. Looked up from germline, CDR1 is SGHRS and CDR2 is YFSETQ. CDR3 bases: TGCGCCAGCAGCTTGACTAGCGGGAGAGGGGATGAGCAGTTCTTC. It translates to CASSLTSGRGDEQFF.